The entry below describes one TCR beta chain. Antigen specificity is unknown. Naive CD8 cells comprised CD45RO-negative, CCR7-positively selected cells, excluding terminally differentiated effector memory CD45RA+ cells. Adults of Caucasian background living in Nashville, Tennessee made up all donors. Across several immunoSEQ plates, the genomic DNA of each subset was split evenly. Profiled with immunoSEQ multiplex PCR; TCRdb holds only in-frame clones, not every one. Counted here are roughly 2.1 million clones, approximately 94% occurring once; the ten biggest clones make up around 1.7%. This sample stems from a study of shared clonotypes between healthy human individuals. Study-wide results and limits: Memory subsets generally showed lower estimated richness than naive subsets.

Trimming cost V 3 bases and J 0 bases, with 9 bases left between them. This CDR3 is built from 15 residues. Germline V CDR1 and CDR2: MNHNS, SASEGT. The TCR comes from a man in his late teens or twenties in good health. Some clones in this sample may be carry-over from other donors' samples. The sequenced sample was naive CD8+ T cells from PBMCs. The V call is TRBV6-1, the J call TRBJ1-5; D gene unclear. The CDR3 DNA follows: TGTGCCAGCAGTGACCCTCGCGGTAGCAATCAGCCCCAGCATTTT. This codes for CASSDPRGSNQPQHF.